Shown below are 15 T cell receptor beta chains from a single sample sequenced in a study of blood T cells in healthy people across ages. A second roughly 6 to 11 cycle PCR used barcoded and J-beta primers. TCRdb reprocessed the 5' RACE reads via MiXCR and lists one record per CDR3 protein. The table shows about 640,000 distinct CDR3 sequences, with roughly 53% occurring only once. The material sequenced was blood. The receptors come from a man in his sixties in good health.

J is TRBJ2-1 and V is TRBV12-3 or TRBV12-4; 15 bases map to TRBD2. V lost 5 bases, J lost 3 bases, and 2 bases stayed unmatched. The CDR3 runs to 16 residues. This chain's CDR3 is CASSGTSGGSYNEQFF. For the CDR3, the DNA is TGTGCCAGCAGTGGGACTAGCGGGGGGAGCTACAATGAGCAGTTCTTC.

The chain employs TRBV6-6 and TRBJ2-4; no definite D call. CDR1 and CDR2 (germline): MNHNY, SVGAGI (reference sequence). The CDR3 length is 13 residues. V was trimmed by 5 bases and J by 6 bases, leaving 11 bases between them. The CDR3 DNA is TGTGCCAGCAGTGACGGGCAGTTAAACATTCAGTACTTC. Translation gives CASSDGQLNIQYF.

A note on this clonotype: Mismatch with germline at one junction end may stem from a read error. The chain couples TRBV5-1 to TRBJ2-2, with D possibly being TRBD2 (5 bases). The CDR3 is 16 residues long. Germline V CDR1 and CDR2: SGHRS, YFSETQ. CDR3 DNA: TGCGCCAGCAGCTTGTGGCAGATAGACGGCACCGGGGAGCAGTTTTTT. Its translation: CASSLWQIDGTGEQFF.

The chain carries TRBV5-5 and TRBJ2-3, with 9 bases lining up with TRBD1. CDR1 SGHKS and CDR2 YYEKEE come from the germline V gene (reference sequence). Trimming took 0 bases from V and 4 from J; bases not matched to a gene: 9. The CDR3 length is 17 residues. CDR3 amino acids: CASSLVGTGRVPDTQYF. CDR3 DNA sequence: TGTGCCAGCAGCTTGGTTGGGACAGGGAGGGTCCCAGATACGCAGTATTTT. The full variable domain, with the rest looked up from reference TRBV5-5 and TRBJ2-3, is DAGVTQSPTHLIKTRGQQVTLRCSPISGHKSVSWYQQVLGQGPQFIFQYYEKEERGRGNFPDRFSARQFPNYSSELNVNALLLGDSALYLCASSLVGTGRVPDTQYFGPGTRLTVL.

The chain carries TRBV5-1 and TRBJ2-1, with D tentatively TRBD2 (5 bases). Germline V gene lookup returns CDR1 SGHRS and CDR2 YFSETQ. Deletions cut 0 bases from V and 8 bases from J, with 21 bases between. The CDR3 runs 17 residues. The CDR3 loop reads CASSLAVSNGIADEQFF. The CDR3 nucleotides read TGCGCCAGCAGCTTGGCCGTTTCGAACGGGATTGCGGATGAGCAGTTCTTC. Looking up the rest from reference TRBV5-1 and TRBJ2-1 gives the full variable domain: KAGVTQTPRYLIKTRGQQVTLSCSPISGHRSVSWYQQTPGQGLQFLFEYFSETQRNKGNFPGRFSGRQFSNSRSEMNVSTLELGDSALYLCASSLAVSNGIADEQFFGPGTRLTVL.

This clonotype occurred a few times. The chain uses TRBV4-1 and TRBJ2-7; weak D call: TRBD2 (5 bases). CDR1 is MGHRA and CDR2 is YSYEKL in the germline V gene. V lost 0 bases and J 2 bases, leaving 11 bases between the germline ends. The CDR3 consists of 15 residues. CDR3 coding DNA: TGCGCCAGCAGCCAAGATCCGGGAAAACCCTACGAGCAGTACTTC. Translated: CASSQDPGKPYEQYF.

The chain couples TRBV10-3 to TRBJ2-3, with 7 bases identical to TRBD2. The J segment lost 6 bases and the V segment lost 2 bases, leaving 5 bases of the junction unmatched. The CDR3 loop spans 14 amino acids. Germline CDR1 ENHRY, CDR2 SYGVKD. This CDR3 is CAISEDRGDDTQYF. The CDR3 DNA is TGTGCCATCAGTGAGGATCGGGGGGATGATACGCAGTATTTT.

For the CDR3, the DNA is TGTGCCAGCAGCTTACAGGGGCCCAATCAGCCCCAGCATTTT. Residues: CASSLQGPNQPQHF. The chain carries TRBV27 and TRBJ1-5, with 7 bases aligning to TRBD1. After removal of 6 bases from V and 3 bases from J, the junction contained 5 bases not matched to a gene. Germline assignment: CDR1 MNHEY and CDR2 SMNVEV (reference sequence). The CDR3 is 14 residues long.

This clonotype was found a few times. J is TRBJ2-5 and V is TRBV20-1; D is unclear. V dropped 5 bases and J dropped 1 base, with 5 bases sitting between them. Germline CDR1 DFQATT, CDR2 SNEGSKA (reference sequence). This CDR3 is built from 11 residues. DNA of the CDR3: TGCAGTGCTCTGGTCCAAGAGACCCAGTACTTC. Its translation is CSALVQETQYF.

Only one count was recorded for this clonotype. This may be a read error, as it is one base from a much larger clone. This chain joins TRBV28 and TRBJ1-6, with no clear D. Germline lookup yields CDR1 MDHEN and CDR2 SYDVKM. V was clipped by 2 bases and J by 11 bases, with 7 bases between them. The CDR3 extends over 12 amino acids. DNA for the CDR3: TGTGCCAGCAGTTTAGAGGATACACCCCTCCACTTT. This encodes CASSLEDTPLHF.

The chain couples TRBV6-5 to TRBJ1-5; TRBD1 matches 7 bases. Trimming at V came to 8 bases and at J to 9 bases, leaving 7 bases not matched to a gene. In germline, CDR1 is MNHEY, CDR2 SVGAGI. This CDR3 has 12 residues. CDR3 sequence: CASGTGARPQHF. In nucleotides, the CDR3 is TGTGCCAGCGGTACAGGGGCGCGGCCCCAGCATTTT.

The CDR3 loop reads CASSLRLAYDEQFF. CDR3 sequence (DNA): TGTGCCAGCAGCTTGCGACTAGCGTATGATGAGCAGTTCTTC. V and J are TRBV7-9 and TRBJ2-1; 8 bases map to TRBD2. CDR1 and CDR2 (germline): SEHNR, FQNEAQ (reference sequence). V gave up 3 bases and J gave up 8 bases; unmatched junction bases: 6. This CDR3 spans 14 amino acids.

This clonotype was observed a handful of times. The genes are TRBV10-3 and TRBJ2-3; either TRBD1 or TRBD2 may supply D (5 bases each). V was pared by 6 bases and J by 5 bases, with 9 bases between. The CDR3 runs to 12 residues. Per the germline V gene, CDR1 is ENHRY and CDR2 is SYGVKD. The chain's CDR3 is CAISGAGDTQYF. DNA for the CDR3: TGTGCCATCAGCGGGGCTGGAGATACGCAGTATTTT.

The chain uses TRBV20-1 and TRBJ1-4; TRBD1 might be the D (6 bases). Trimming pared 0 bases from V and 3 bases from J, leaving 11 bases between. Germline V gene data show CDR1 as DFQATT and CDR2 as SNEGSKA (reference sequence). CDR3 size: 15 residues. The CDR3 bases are TGCAGTGCTAGAGAGGACAGCGTAGCTAATGAAAAACTGTTTTTT. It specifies CSAREDSVANEKLFF.

The CDR3 loop reads CASSPLGQGKNYGYTF. The DNA of the CDR3 is TGTGCCAGCAGTCCCCTCGGACAGGGGAAAAACTATGGCTACACCTTC. The chain uses TRBV28 and TRBJ1-2; TRBD1 matches 9 bases. V shed 5 bases and J 2 bases; nucleotides not matched to a gene: 9. This CDR3 region has 16 residues. CDR1 MDHEN and CDR2 SYDVKM come from the germline V gene.